One and the same sample provided the 27 T cell receptor beta chains below, sequenced in a study of shared clonotypes between healthy human individuals. Data came from immunoSEQ multiplex PCR; TCRdb stores just in-frame clones and leaves some out. The table lists under 1 million clones, around 96% of them singletons. Terminally differentiated effector memory CD45RA+ cells were left out of the naive CD8 fraction, which was CD45RO-negative and positively selected for CCR7. The material sequenced was naive CD8+ T cells sorted from blood. These receptors were collected from a man under 40 in good health.

This chain uses TRBV6-5 with TRBJ2-7; the match to TRBD2 covers 7 bases. J lost 6 bases, V lost 2 bases, and 13 bases had no gene match. The CDR3 runs to 16 residues. The germline V gene has CDR1 MNHEY and CDR2 SVGAGI. For the CDR3, the DNA is TGTGCCAGCAGTTACCACAAGGGGAGGGCCCTCGCCGAGCAGTACTTC. It yields the protein CASSYHKGRALAEQYF.

This chain uses TRBV7-9 with TRBJ2-7; 7 nucleotides agree with TRBD2. The V segment lost 4 bases and the J segment 2 bases; nucleotides outside the gene matches: 5. The CDR3 contains 14 residues. Germline V gene data show CDR1 as SEHNR and CDR2 as FQNEAQ (reference sequence). CDR3 loop: CASSWRGSPYEQYF. The CDR3 DNA follows: TGTGCCAGCAGCTGGCGGGGGTCCCCCTACGAGCAGTACTTC. Full variable domain (outside the CDR3, taken from reference TRBV7-9 and TRBJ2-7): DTGVSQNPRHKITKRGQNVTFRCDPISEHNRLYWYRQTLGQGPEFLTYFQNEAQLEKSRLLSDRFSAERPKGSFSTLEIQRTEQGDSAMYLCASSWRGSPYEQYFGPGTRLTVT.

This clone was observed once. The V gene is TRBV2, the J gene TRBJ2-3, with D unresolved. This CDR3 contains 16 residues. CDR1 SNHLY and CDR2 FYNNEI come from the germline V gene. V lost 2 bases and J 2 bases, leaving 14 bases between the germline ends. CDR3 residues: CASSELGQAFTDTQYF. The DNA for the CDR3 is TGTGCCAGCAGTGAACTAGGCCAGGCCTTCACAGATACGCAGTATTTT.

The CDR3 here is CASSSGGAGTEAFF. The CDR3 DNA reads as TGTGCCAGCAGCAGCGGGGGGGCGGGCACTGAAGCTTTCTTT. The chain carries TRBV6-5 and TRBJ1-1; TRBD1 might be the D (6 bases). Germline assignment: CDR1 MNHEY and CDR2 SVGAGI. This CDR3 contains 14 residues. The germline V and J ends were trimmed by 6 bases and 4 bases, with 15 bases remaining between them.

This chain uses TRBV29-1 with TRBJ1-3; possibly TRBD1 for D (5 bases). The CDR3 is 15 amino acids. The ends were cut back, 1 base at V and 2 bases at J, with 12 bases in the middle. Germline V gene lookup returns CDR1 SQVTM and CDR2 ANQGSEA. CDR3 protein: CSVEVGRETGNTIYF. CDR3 DNA: TGCAGCGTTGAAGTGGGCAGGGAAACTGGAAACACCATATATTTT.

The rearrangement links TRBV2 to TRBJ2-7; D gene unclear. Deletions cut 3 bases from V and 1 base from J, with 16 bases between. Germline V gives CDR1 SNHLY, CDR2 FYNNEI. CDR3 length: 16 amino acids. The CDR3 DNA is TGTGCCAGCAGTGACAATGTAGGGTCAGATTCCTACGAGCAGTACTTC. Its protein product is CASSDNVGSDSYEQYF.

J is TRBJ2-1 and V is TRBV2; 8 nucleotides line up with TRBD1. The CDR3 is 17 amino acids. CDR1 SNHLY and CDR2 FYNNEI come from the germline V gene. V shed 0 bases, J shed 6 bases, and the junction held 10 bases outside the gene matches. The chain's CDR3 is CASSEAQTQGAGNEQFF. The CDR3 DNA is TGTGCCAGCAGTGAAGCGCAGACTCAGGGGGCTGGCAATGAGCAGTTCTTC.

The genes are TRBV30 and TRBJ2-7; possibly TRBD2 for D (6 bases). The CDR3 covers 13 residues. Trimming removed 3 bases from V and 0 bases from J, with 9 bases in between. CDR1 GTSNPN and CDR2 SVGIG come from the germline V gene (reference sequence). The CDR3 is CAWRDGSSYEQYF. CDR3 bases: TGTGCCTGGAGGGACGGGAGCTCCTACGAGCAGTACTTC.

As regards this clone: Other DNA sequences in this specimen translate into the identical CDR3. The chain joins TRBV2 to TRBJ2-7; 7 bases are shared with TRBD1. The CDR3 is 13 residues long. V dropped 6 bases and J dropped 0; count of bases not matched to a gene: 2. The V gene's germline CDR1 is SNHLY and CDR2 FYNNEI. DNA of the CDR3: TGTGCCAGCAGACAGGGGCCCTCCTACGAGCAGTACTTC. Protein sequence: CASRQGPSYEQYF.

The chain employs TRBV4-1 and TRBJ2-1, with D perhaps matching TRBD2 (6 bases). The CDR3 consists of 17 residues. Germline assignment: CDR1 MGHRA and CDR2 YSYEKL. The germline V and J ends were trimmed by 0 bases and 0 bases, with 12 bases remaining between them. The CDR3 DNA follows: TGCGCCAGCAGCCAAGAGGAGGGGCGGCTCTCCTACAATGAGCAGTTCTTC. This sequence encodes CASSQEEGRLSYNEQFF.

This clone was picked up one time. This rearrangement joins TRBV14 to TRBJ2-3, with D hard to call. The germline gives CDR1 SGHDN, CDR2 FVKESK. The CDR3 consists of 18 residues. Trimming stripped 2 bases from V and 3 bases from J, with 21 bases between. CDR3 DNA: TGTGCCAGCAGCCAACCTACACGCTTACGGAGCCATACAGATACGCAGTATTTT. The encoded protein is CASSQPTRLRSHTDTQYF. The whole variable domain, filled in from reference TRBV14 and TRBJ2-3, reads EAGVTQFPSHSVIEKGQTVTLRCDPISGHDNLYWYRRVMGKEIKFLLHFVKESKQDESGMPNNRFLAERTGGTYSTLKVQPAELEDSGVYFCASSQPTRLRSHTDTQYFGPGTRLTVL.

The genes are TRBV5-1 and TRBJ2-7, with 9 nucleotides matching TRBD1. V dropped 3 bases and J dropped 3; count of bases not matched to a gene: 7. Germline values: CDR1 SGHRS, CDR2 YFSETQ. The CDR3 consists of 15 residues. CDR3 protein: CASSSYQDRGYEQYF. The CDR3 DNA reads TGCGCCAGCAGCTCTTATCAGGACAGGGGCTACGAGCAGTACTTC.

The genes are TRBV4-1 and TRBJ2-7; 7 positions match TRBD2. This CDR3 region has 12 residues. V shed 3 bases, J shed 5 bases, and the junction held 1 base outside the gene matches. Germline CDR1 is MGHRA and CDR2 is YSYEKL. The CDR3 here is CASSHRGDEQYF. The CDR3 region has the DNA TGCGCCAGCAGCCATCGGGGGGACGAGCAGTACTTC.

The CDR3 spells CASSRRGDRTEAFF. The CDR3 coding sequence is TGTGCCAGCAGTAGGAGGGGTGACCGCACTGAAGCTTTCTTT. The chain is built from TRBV7-8 and TRBJ1-1; D perhaps matches TRBD1 (5 bases). Trimming stripped 6 bases from V and 4 bases from J, with 15 bases between. This CDR3 has 14 amino acids. Looked up from germline, CDR1 is SGHVS and CDR2 is FQNEAQ.

In the case of this clone: Within the sample, other DNA sequences also encode this same CDR3. The V call is TRBV29-1, the J call TRBJ2-7; D is possibly TRBD1 or TRBD2 (5 bases each). Germline-derived CDR1 and CDR2 are SQVTM and ANQGSEA. V was shortened by 1 base and J by 2 bases, with 9 bases between the two germline ends. This CDR3 is built from 13 residues. CDR3 nucleotides: TGCAGCGTTGAAGGGCAGGGACCCTACGAGCAGTACTTC. This gives the protein CSVEGQGPYEQYF.

The table lists this clone with a count of one. The chain carries TRBV4-2 and TRBJ1-1; no clear D gene. Germline assignment: CDR1 LGHNA and CDR2 YNFKEQ. The CDR3 length is 14 residues. The germline V and J ends were trimmed by 0 bases and 4 bases, with 9 bases remaining between them. DNA for the CDR3: TGTGCCAGCAGCCAAGAGACGGGTATCACTGAAGCTTTCTTT. Its translation is CASSQETGITEAFF.

CDR3 nucleotide sequence: TGTGCCAGCAGCCAAGATCGGGGACTGCCCGGGGGTCCCAGGCTAACTGAAGCTTTCTTT. Protein sequence: CASSQDRGLPGGPRLTEAFF. The chain recombines TRBV14 with TRBJ1-1; tentative D call: TRBD1 (5 bases). V gave up 0 bases and J gave up 5 bases, with 28 bases separating them. This CDR3 comprises 20 residues. Germline assignment: CDR1 SGHDN and CDR2 FVKESK.

This clone was counted only a few times. The rearrangement uses TRBV5-4 and TRBJ2-3; D unclear. Germline CDR1 and CDR2: SGHNT and YYREEE (reference sequence). The germline V and J ends were trimmed by 4 bases and 5 bases, with 11 bases remaining between them. The CDR3 length is 13 residues. The CDR3 here is CASSPDSEDTQYF. CDR3 DNA: TGTGCCAGCAGCCCCGATTCGGAAGATACGCAGTATTTT.

V is TRBV7-9 and J is TRBJ2-2; no clear D. The CDR3 loop spans 13 amino acids. V was clipped by 4 bases and J by 2 bases, with 5 bases between them. Germline CDR1 and CDR2: SEHNR and FQNEAQ (reference sequence). CDR3 region: CASSSPNTGELFF. As DNA, the CDR3 is TGTGCCAGCAGCTCCCCAAACACCGGGGAGCTGTTTTTT.

CDR3 in amino acids: CASSEVTTTGELFF. The CDR3 DNA reads as TGTGCCAGCAGTGAAGTGACTACAACCGGGGAGCTGTTTTTT. The chain has TRBV6-1 and TRBJ2-2, with D tentatively TRBD2 (5 bases). Germline loops: CDR1 MNHNS, CDR2 SASEGT. The CDR3 has 14 residues. V was clipped by 1 base and J by 5 bases, with 8 bases between them.

The chain joins TRBV6-1 to TRBJ2-7; no clear D gene. V lost 3 bases and J 5 bases, leaving 8 bases between the germline ends. The CDR3 has 12 residues. Germline CDR1 is MNHNS and CDR2 is SASEGT. In DNA form, the CDR3 reads TGTGCCAGCAGTGACCCCCCGGACGAGCAGTACTTC. This gives the protein CASSDPPDEQYF.

The chain combines TRBV7-8 with TRBJ2-1; D gene unclear. V lost 5 bases, J lost 8 bases, and 10 bases lay in between. Germline-derived CDR1 and CDR2 are SGHVS and FQNEAQ. This CDR3 has 12 residues. Here the CDR3 DNA reads TGTGCCAGCAGCACCCCCTCGGATGAGCAGTTCTTC. It specifies CASSTPSDEQFF.

V usage is TRBV7-6 and J usage is TRBJ2-1; D remains ambiguous. V lost 1 base and J 5 bases, leaving 12 bases between the germline ends. The CDR3 sequence is 15 residues long. Germline V gene sequence: CDR1 SGHVS, CDR2 FNYEAQ. The CDR3 here is CASSLVLGSHNEQFF. Written as DNA, the CDR3 is TGTGCCAGCAGCTTAGTACTTGGGTCCCACAATGAGCAGTTCTTC.

The chain uses TRBV15 and TRBJ2-3, with unresolved D. The V gene lost 0 bases and the J gene lost 1 base, with 5 bases spanning the gap. The CDR3 is made up of 14 amino acids. Germline CDR1 is LNHNV and CDR2 is YYDKDF (reference sequence). The CDR3 region has the DNA TGTGCCACCAGCAGAGATGGGGGCACAGATACGCAGTATTTT. Protein product: CATSRDGGTDTQYF. Using reference TRBV15 and TRBJ2-3 for the parts outside the CDR3, the full variable domain is DAMVIQNPRYQVTQFGKPVTLSCSQTLNHNVMYWYQQKSSQAPKLLFHYYDKDFNNEADTPDNFQSRRPNTSFCFLDIRSPGLGDTAMYLCATSRDGGTDTQYFGPGTRLTVL.

The V call is TRBV14, the J call TRBJ1-1; D call uncertain. CDR1 SGHDN and CDR2 FVKESK come from the germline V gene. V shed 4 bases and J shed 1 base, with 13 bases lying between them. This CDR3 has 15 residues. The CDR3 sequence is CASSLVGIGNTEAFF. Written as DNA, the CDR3 is TGTGCCAGCAGCCTAGTTGGGATTGGGAACACTGAAGCTTTCTTT.

The chain carries TRBV19 and TRBJ1-1, with D possibly TRBD1 on 5 matching bases. Germline V gene data show CDR1 as LNHDA and CDR2 as SQIVND (reference sequence). Trimming stripped 7 bases from V and 3 bases from J, with 18 bases between. The CDR3 consists of 15 residues. The CDR3 DNA follows: TGTGCCAGTAATTCATACCAGGGACGGTACACTGAAGCTTTCTTT. It translates to CASNSYQGRYTEAFF.

The chain has TRBV7-9 and TRBJ1-1; 11 bases are shared with TRBD1. Germline lookup yields CDR1 SEHNR and CDR2 FQNEAQ (reference sequence). CDR3 size: 15 residues. Trimming took 5 bases from V and 4 from J; bases not matched to a gene: 6. Here the CDR3 DNA reads TGTGCCAGCAGCCCAGGACAGGGGGCAGGCACTGAAGCTTTCTTT. Protein product: CASSPGQGAGTEAFF. The full variable domain, with the rest looked up from reference TRBV7-9 and TRBJ1-1, is DTGVSQNPRHKITKRGQNVTFRCDPISEHNRLYWYRQTLGQGPEFLTYFQNEAQLEKSRLLSDRFSAERPKGSFSTLEIQRTEQGDSAMYLCASSPGQGAGTEAFFGQGTRLTVV.